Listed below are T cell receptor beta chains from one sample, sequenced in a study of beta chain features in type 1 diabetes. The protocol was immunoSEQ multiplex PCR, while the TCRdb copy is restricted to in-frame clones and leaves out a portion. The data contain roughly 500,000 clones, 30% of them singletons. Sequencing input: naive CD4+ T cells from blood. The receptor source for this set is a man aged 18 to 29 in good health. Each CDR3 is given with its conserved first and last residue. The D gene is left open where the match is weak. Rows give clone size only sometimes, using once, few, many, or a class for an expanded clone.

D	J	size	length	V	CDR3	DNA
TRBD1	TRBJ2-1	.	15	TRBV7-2	CASSPRDRGVHEQFF	TGTGCCAGCAGCCCCCGGGACAGGGGGGTCCATGAGCAGTTCTTC
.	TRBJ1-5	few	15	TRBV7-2	CASSLLGNSNQPQHF	TGTGCCAGCAGCTTACTCGGGAATAGCAATCAGCCCCAGCATTTT
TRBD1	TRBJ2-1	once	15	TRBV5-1	CASSLPRTGVNEQFF	TGCGCCAGCAGCCTACCCCGGACAGGGGTCAATGAGCAGTTCTTC
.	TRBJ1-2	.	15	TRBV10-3	CAISDPGGGDYGYTF	TGTGCCATCAGTGATCCCGGGGGAGGTGACTATGGCTACACCTTC
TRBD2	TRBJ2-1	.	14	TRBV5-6	CASSFSGTHNEQFF	TGTGCCAGCAGCTTTAGCGGGACCCACAATGAGCAGTTCTTC
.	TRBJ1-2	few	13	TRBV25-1	CASSEVRDDGYTF	TGTGCCAGCAGTGAAGTCAGAGATGATGGCTACACCTTC
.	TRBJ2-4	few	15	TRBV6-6	CASSFFRGSGNIQYF	TGTGCCAGCAGTTTCTTCAGGGGATCAGGAAACATTCAGTACTTC
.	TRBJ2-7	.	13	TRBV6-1	CASSDRGAYEQYF	TGTGCCAGCAGTGACAGGGGGGCCTACGAGCAGTACTTC
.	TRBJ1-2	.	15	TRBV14	CASSLRQQANYGYTF	TGTGCCAGCAGCTTGCGACAGCAAGCTAACTATGGCTACACCTTC
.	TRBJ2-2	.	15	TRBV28	CASSLFRWNTGELFF	TGTGCCAGCAGTCTTTTCCGTTGGAACACCGGGGAGCTGTTTTTT
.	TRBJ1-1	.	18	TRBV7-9	CASSLGHRDTARNTEAFF	TGTGCCAGCAGCTTAGGACACCGGGACACGGCCCGGAACACTGAAGCTTTCTTT
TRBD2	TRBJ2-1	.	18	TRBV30	CAWSVSYRTSGQYNEQFF	TGTGCCTGGAGTGTAAGTTATCGGACTAGCGGACAATACAATGAGCAGTTCTTC
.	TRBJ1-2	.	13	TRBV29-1	CSVEDLGWYGYTF	TGCAGCGTTGAAGATCTTGGGTGGTATGGCTACACCTTC
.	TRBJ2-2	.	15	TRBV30	CAWSVRGRNTGELFF	TGTGCCTGGAGTGTAAGGGGGAGGAACACCGGGGAGCTGTTTTTT
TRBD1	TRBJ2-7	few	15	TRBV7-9	CASSPRTGQSREQYF	TGTGCCAGCAGCCCGCGGACAGGGCAATCCAGGGAGCAGTACTTC
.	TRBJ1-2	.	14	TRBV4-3	CASSQDLLNYGYTF	TGCGCCAGCAGCCAAGATCTACTTAACTATGGCTACACCTTC
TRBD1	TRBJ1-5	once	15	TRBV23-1	CASSQTGASNQPQHF	TGCGCCAGCAGTCAAACAGGGGCGAGCAATCAGCCCCAGCATTTT
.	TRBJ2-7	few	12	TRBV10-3	CATAAGSDEQYF	TGTGCCACAGCCGCGGGGTCGGACGAGCAGTACTTC
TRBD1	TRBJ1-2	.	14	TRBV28	CASSYGGQSYGYTF	TGTGCCAGCAGTTATGGGGGACAGTCCTATGGCTACACCTTC
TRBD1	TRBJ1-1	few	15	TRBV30	CAWSSSRGLKAEAFF	TGTGCCTGGAGTTCTTCGAGGGGGCTTAAGGCTGAAGCTTTCTTT
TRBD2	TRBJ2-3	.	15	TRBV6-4	CASSVLAGGADTQYF	TGTGCCAGCAGTGTGCTAGCGGGAGGTGCAGATACGCAGTATTTT
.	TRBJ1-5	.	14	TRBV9	CASSVDGGNQPQHF	TGTGCCAGCAGCGTCGACGGGGGCAATCAGCCCCAGCATTTT
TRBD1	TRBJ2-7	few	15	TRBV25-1	CASSAFGQVTYEQYF	TGTGCCAGCAGTGCTTTCGGACAGGTCACCTACGAGCAGTACTTC
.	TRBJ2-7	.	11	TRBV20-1	CSAVRAYEQYF	TGCAGTGCTGTGCGGGCCTACGAGCAGTACTTC
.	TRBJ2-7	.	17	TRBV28	CASRFRRQVGIHYEQYF	TGTGCCAGCAGATTTCGACGACAGGTCGGAATCCACTACGAGCAGTACTTC
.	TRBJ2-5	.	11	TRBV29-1	CSVHWLGEQYF	TGCAGCGTTCACTGGCTAGGGGAGCAGTACTTC
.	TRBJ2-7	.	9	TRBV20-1	CSASQDSPF	TGCAGTGCTAGCCAGGACAGTCCCTTC
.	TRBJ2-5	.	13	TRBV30	CAWSVGVSETQYF	TGTGCCTGGAGTGTTGGTGTCTCGGAGACCCAGTACTTC
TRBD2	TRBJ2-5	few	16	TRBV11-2	CASSSDLAGGGETQYF	TGTGCCAGCAGCTCTGACCTAGCGGGAGGGGGAGAGACCCAGTACTTC
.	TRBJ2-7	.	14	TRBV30	CAWSFGGSSYEQYF	TGTGCCTGGAGCTTTGGGGGGAGCTCCTACGAGCAGTACTTC
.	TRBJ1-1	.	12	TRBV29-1	CSVESLSAEAFF	TGCAGCGTTGAATCGCTCAGTGCTGAAGCTTTCTTT
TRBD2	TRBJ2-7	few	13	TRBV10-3	CAIRTGGFYEQYF	TGTGCCATCAGGACGGGAGGGTTCTACGAGCAGTACTTC
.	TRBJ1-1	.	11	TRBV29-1	CSVARDTEAFF	TGCAGCGTGGCCAGGGACACTGAAGCTTTCTTT
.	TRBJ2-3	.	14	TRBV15	CATSRGVKPDTQYF	TGTGCCACCAGCAGAGGAGTGAAGCCCGATACGCAGTATTTT
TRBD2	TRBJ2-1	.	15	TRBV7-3	CASSRGTSSYNEQFF	TGTGCCAGCAGCCGCGGGACTAGCTCCTACAATGAGCAGTTCTTC
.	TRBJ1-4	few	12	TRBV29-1	CSVEAKGEKLFF	TGCAGCGTTGAAGCGAAAGGTGAAAAACTGTTTTTT
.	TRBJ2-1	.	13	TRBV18	CASSLNTDNEQFF	TGTGCCAGCTCGCTAAATACCGACAATGAGCAGTTCTTC
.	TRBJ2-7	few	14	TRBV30	CAWGPGDSRYEQYF	TGTGCCTGGGGACCGGGGGACTCGCGGTACGAGCAGTACTTC
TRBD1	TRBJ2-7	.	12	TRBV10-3	CAISGQGREQYF	TGTGCCATCAGCGGACAGGGACGCGAGCAGTACTTC
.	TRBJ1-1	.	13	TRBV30	CAWTRDRETEAFF	TGTGCCTGGACCAGGGATAGAGAAACTGAAGCTTTCTTT
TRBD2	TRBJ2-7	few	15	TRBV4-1	CASSPYSGRAYEQYF	TGCGCCAGCAGCCCCTACAGCGGGAGGGCCTACGAGCAGTACTTC
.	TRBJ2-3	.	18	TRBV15	CATSRDPPSGGHTDTQYF	TGTGCCACCAGCAGAGACCCCCCATCGGGGGGACACACAGATACGCAGTATTTT
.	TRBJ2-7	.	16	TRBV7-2	CASSLASGNRGDEQYF	TGTGCCAGCAGCTTAGCCTCCGGGAACCGTGGGGACGAGCAGTACTTC
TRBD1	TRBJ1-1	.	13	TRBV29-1	CSVKGQENTEAFF	TGCAGCGTTAAGGGACAGGAGAACACTGAAGCTTTCTTT
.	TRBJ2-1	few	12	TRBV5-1	CASSFPGNEQFF	TGCGCCAGCAGCTTCCCCGGCAATGAGCAGTTCTTC
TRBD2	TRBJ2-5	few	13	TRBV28	CASTMKRGETQYF	TGTGCCAGCACCATGAAGCGGGGGGAGACCCAGTACTTC
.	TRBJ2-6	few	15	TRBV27	CASSLDRLGANVLTF	TGTGCCAGCAGTTTAGACAGGCTTGGGGCCAACGTCCTGACTTTC
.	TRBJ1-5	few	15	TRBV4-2	CASSQDGVGNQPQHF	TGTGCCAGCAGCCAGGATGGAGTTGGCAATCAGCCCCAGCATTTT
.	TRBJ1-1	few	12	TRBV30	CAWSGRDTEAFF	TGTGCCTGGAGTGGCCGGGACACTGAAGCTTTCTTT
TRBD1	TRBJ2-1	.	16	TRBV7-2	CASSSVGTGSYNEQFF	TGTGCCAGCAGCTCCGTAGGGACAGGTTCCTACAATGAGCAGTTCTTC
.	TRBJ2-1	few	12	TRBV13	CASSLKPGPAFF	TGTGCCAGCAGCCTGAAACCGGGACCTGCGTTCTTC
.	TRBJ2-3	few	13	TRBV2	CASSDISTDTQYF	TGTGCCAGCAGTGATATTAGCACAGATACGCAGTATTTT
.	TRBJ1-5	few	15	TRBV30	CAWSVSFGRGQPQHF	TGTGCCTGGAGTGTATCATTTGGTAGAGGTCAGCCCCAGCATTTT
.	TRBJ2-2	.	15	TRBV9	CASSFHQGNTGELFF	TGTGCCAGCAGCTTTCACCAGGGGAACACCGGGGAGCTGTTTTTT
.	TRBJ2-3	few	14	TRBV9	CASSVEWVTDTQYF	TGTGCCAGCAGCGTAGAGTGGGTCACAGATACGCAGTATTTT
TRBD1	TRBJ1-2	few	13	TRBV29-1	CSARTGGSYGYTF	TGCAGCGCAAGGACAGGGGGCTCCTATGGCTACACCTTC